This T cell receptor (beta chain) came from a study of spatial heterogeneity in lung cancer. Looking at the study overall: The donor group consisted of roughly 76 patients who had untreated, early-stage non-small cell lung cancer. Available follow-up PBMC samples, collected a median of roughly 2 years post-resection, were sequenced. Detected beta-chain sequences consistently exceeded alpha-chain sequences.

This sample's time point: blood at routine non-recurrence follow-up after resection. Ten or more counts support this clonotype. TCRdb re-called the 5' RACE reads with MiXCR, one entry per CDR3 protein. The table records 39,000 or so distinct CDR3 sequences, approximately 10% of them present only once. The CDR3 extends over 14 amino acids. The ends were cut back, 5 bases at V and 7 bases at J, with 15 bases in the middle. CDR1 is MDHEN, CDR2 SYDVKM, per germline. The sequencing here drew on PBMCs, taken at follow-up. The receptor was isolated from a female donor with early-stage non-small cell lung cancer. V and J are TRBV28 and TRBJ1-5, with TRBD1 as a possible D gene (6 bases). The CDR3: CASSARGGRQPQHF. CDR3 DNA: TGTGCCAGCAGTGCCCGGGGGGGCAGACAGCCCCAGCATTTT.